This section outlines one T cell receptor (beta chain) sequence together with its context. Its cognate antigen is unknown. The data originate from a study of OX40 agonist ivuxolimab in advanced cancers. Study background: Age averaged approximately 60 years (range 23 to 79), and 70% to 85% were male. Study outcomes and limitations: Some patients who did not respond also had low normalized T-cell clonal expansion. Determination of antigen specificity was not performed for the expanded peripheral T cells.

This CDR3 contains 12 residues. Germline CDR1 MNHNS, CDR2 SASEGT. Trimming took off 6 bases at V and 7 bases at J, with 13 bases between the two ends. This table comes from immunoSEQ multiplex PCR, and its TCRdb copy is limited to in-frame clones, with some not included. This table has tens of thousands of clones, 80% to 90% appearing once. The sequence was collected from an adult with an advanced solid tumor such as melanoma, head and neck, liver or kidney cancer. J is TRBJ2-7 and V is TRBV6-1, with D perhaps TRBD1 (6 bases). The starting material was CD4+ or CD8+ T cells sorted from blood, obtained in a trial of the OX40 agonist ivuxolimab. CDR3 protein: CASRTGIGEQYF. In DNA, the CDR3 is TGTGCCAGCAGAACAGGGATAGGTGAGCAGTACTTC.